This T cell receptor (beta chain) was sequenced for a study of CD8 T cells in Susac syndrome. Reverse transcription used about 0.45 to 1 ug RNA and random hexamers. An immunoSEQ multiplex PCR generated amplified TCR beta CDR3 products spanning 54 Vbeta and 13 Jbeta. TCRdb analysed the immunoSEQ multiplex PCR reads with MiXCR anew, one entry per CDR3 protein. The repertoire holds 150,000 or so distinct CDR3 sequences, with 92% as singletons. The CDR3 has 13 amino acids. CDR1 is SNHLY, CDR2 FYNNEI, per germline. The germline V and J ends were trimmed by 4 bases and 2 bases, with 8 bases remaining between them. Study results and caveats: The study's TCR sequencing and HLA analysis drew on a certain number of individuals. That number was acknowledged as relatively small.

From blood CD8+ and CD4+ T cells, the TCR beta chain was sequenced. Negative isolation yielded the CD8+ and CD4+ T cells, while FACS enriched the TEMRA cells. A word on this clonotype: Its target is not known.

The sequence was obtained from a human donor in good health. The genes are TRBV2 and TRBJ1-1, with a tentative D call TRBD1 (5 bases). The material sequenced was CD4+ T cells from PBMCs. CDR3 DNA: TGTGCCAGCAGTGGGCAGGGAAACACTGAAGCTTTCTTT. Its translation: CASSGQGNTEAFF.